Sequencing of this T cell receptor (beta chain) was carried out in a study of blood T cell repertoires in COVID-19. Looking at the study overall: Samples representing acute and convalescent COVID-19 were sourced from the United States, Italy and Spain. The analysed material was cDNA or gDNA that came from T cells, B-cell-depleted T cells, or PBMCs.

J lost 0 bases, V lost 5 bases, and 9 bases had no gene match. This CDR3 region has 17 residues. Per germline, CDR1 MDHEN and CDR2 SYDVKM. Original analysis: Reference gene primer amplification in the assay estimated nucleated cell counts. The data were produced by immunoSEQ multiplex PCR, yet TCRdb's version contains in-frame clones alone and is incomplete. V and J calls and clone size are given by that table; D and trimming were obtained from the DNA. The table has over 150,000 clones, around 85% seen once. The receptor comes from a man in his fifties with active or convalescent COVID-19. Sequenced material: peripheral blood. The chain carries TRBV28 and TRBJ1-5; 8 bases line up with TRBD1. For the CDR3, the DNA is TGTGCCAGCAGTCCCGGCGGACAGGGACGTAGCAATCAGCCCCAGCATTTT. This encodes CASSPGGQGRSNQPQHF.